What follows are 26 T cell receptor beta chains derived from one specimen sequenced in a study of CD8 T cells in ankylosing spondylitis (dated by TCRdb to the late 2010s). The method behind the library was 5' RACE. TCRdb records Illumina HiSeq 2500 as the sequencer. TCRdb cleaned the public reads at Q25 with fastp, built clones with MiXCR and kept in-frame beta chains. Records with the same CDR3 protein are collapsed into one entry carrying the most frequent genes and DNA. The sample profile shows roughly 150,000 distinct CDR3 sequences; about a third of them were found once. The ten largest clones add up to 4.5% to 6% of the sample. Input material: synovial fluid, either unsorted or a sorted T cell fraction (not recorded which). These receptors originate from a male donor with ankylosing spondylitis.

The V and J genes are TRBV6-1 and TRBJ2-7; unclear D gene. Germline V gene data show CDR1 as MNHNS and CDR2 as SASEGT. The CDR3 extends over 11 amino acids. V was cut by 1 base and J by 8 bases, with 6 bases left in between. CDR3 in DNA: TGTGCCAGCAGTGAAGGACTGCAGCAGTACTTC. The encoded protein is CASSEGLQQYF.

V usage is TRBV20-1 and J usage is TRBJ1-4; D perhaps matches TRBD1 (6 bases). The CDR3 totals 13 residues. Germline V gives CDR1 DFQATT, CDR2 SNEGSKA (reference sequence). Trimming removed 6 bases from V and 5 bases from J, with 13 bases in between. The CDR3 is CSASDRENEKLFF. CDR3 bases: TGCAGTGCATCGGACAGAGAAAATGAAAAACTGTTTTTT.

The chain carries TRBV24-1 and TRBJ2-3, with 10 bases matching TRBD1. There are 16 residues in the CDR3. Unmatched junction bases numbered 7, after V lost 3 bases and J lost 5 bases. Germline V CDR1 and CDR2: KGHDR, SFDVKD. The DNA for the CDR3 is TGTGCCACCAGTGATATACTCGGGACAGGGGAAGATACGCAGTATTTT. The encoded protein is CATSDILGTGEDTQYF.

The V gene is TRBV7-6, the J gene TRBJ2-3; D is uncertain. The ends were cut back, 5 bases at V and 2 bases at J, with 11 bases in the middle. Germline V CDR1 and CDR2: SGHVS, FNYEAQ. This CDR3 region has 14 residues. The CDR3 sequence: CASSTPLATDTQYF. In nucleotides, the CDR3 is TGTGCCAGCAGCACCCCTTTGGCCACAGATACGCAGTATTTT.

This clonotype was picked up a small number of times. The chain is built from TRBV7-3 and TRBJ2-2, with D unclear. CDR3 length: 13 residues. The germline gives CDR1 SGHTA, CDR2 FQGTGA. V lost 1 base and J lost 4, with 4 bases in between. The CDR3 DNA sequence: TGTGCCAGCAGCTTAAGGGTCACCGGGGAGCTGTTTTTT. Protein sequence: CASSLRVTGELFF.

This clonotype was seen many times. The rearrangement uses TRBV2 and TRBJ2-2, with D hard to call. This CDR3 contains 13 residues. Germline V gene sequence: CDR1 SNHLY, CDR2 FYNNEI. V lost 7 bases and J lost 6, with 12 bases in between. DNA of the CDR3: TGTGCCAGCACCGCAGAACCATCCGGGGAGCTGTTTTTT. Amino acid sequence: CASTAEPSGELFF. Full variable domain (missing parts from reference TRBV2 and TRBJ2-2): EPEVTQTPSHQVTQMGQEVILRCVPISNHLYFYWYRQILGQKVEFLVSFYNNEISEKSEIFDDQFSVERPDGSNFTLKIRSTKLEDSAMYFCASTAEPSGELFFGEGSRLTVL.

The chain carries TRBV11-2 and TRBJ2-3, with 7 nucleotides matching TRBD2. V was pared by 5 bases and J by 4 bases, with 6 bases of the junction left unmatched. Germline-derived CDR1 and CDR2 are SGHAT and FQNNGV. This CDR3 contains 14 residues. CDR3 in amino acids: CASSRGLVPDTQYF. As DNA, the CDR3 is TGTGCCAGCAGCCGTGGACTAGTCCCAGATACGCAGTATTTT.

The V and J genes are TRBV27 and TRBJ2-1, with 8 bases identical to TRBD2. J gave up 6 bases and V 7 bases, and 20 bases lay outside the gene matches. Germline loops: CDR1 MNHEY, CDR2 SMNVEV (reference sequence). The CDR3 spans 18 residues. The CDR3 loop reads CASTPFEGLGGRTNEQFF. The CDR3 coding sequence is TGTGCCAGCACCCCTTTCGAGGGGCTGGGCGGGAGGACCAATGAGCAGTTCTTC.

The J gene is TRBJ2-1, the V gene TRBV18; 7 bases align to TRBD1. This CDR3 contains 14 residues. Germline-derived CDR1 and CDR2 are KGHSH and LQKENI. V was clipped by 3 bases and J by 2 bases; unmatched bases: 1. The CDR3: CASSPGTAYNEQFF. DNA of the CDR3: TGTGCCAGCTCACCCGGGACAGCCTACAATGAGCAGTTCTTC.

The table lists this clonotype with a few counts. The V call is TRBV5-8, the J call TRBJ2-2; 9 bases fit TRBD1. The CDR3 loop spans 15 amino acids. V trimming: 4 bases; J trimming: 7 bases; junction bases outside the gene matches: 8. Per germline, CDR1 SGHTS and CDR2 YDEGEE. CDR3: CASSRGDRANGELFF. CDR3 DNA: TGTGCCAGCAGCCGGGGGGACAGGGCAAACGGGGAGCTGTTTTTT.

This clonotype occurred a few times. This rearrangement joins TRBV6-6 to TRBJ2-2, with D unclear. This CDR3 has 11 amino acids. Germline-derived CDR1 and CDR2 are MNHNY and SVGAGI (reference sequence). CDR3 DNA: TGTGCTTCGGTGGCGACCGGGGAGCTGTTTTTT. Encoded protein: CASVATGELFF.

CDR3 sequence reads: CATSGAGSSYEQYF. CDR3 nucleotides: TGTGCCACCAGCGGAGCCGGAAGCTCCTACGAGCAGTACTTC. The chain is built from TRBV15 and TRBJ2-7, with unresolved D. CDR3 length equals 14 residues. The V gene's germline CDR1 is LNHNV and CDR2 YYDKDF (reference sequence). V lost 5 bases to trimming and J lost 0 bases, with 11 bases between them. Together with reference TRBV15 and TRBJ2-7, the CDR3 gives the full variable domain: DAMVIQNPRYQVTQFGKPVTLSCSQTLNHNVMYWYQQKSSQAPKLLFHYYDKDFNNEADTPDNFQSRRPNTSFCFLDIRSPGLGDTAMYLCATSGAGSSYEQYFGPGTRLTVT.

The V call is TRBV28, the J call TRBJ2-3, with D perhaps matching TRBD1 (5 bases). The V end lost 10 bases, the J end lost 0 bases, and 14 bases lay between the germline ends. This CDR3 spans 14 amino acids. The germline V gene has CDR1 MDHEN and CDR2 SYDVKM. The CDR3 reads CATSKAGSTDTQYF. The CDR3 DNA reads as TGTGCCACCTCCAAGGCAGGGAGCACAGATACGCAGTATTTT.

This clonotype has a handful of counts. The chain links TRBV18 to TRBJ2-1; TRBD1 aligns across 7 bases. Germline V gene sequence: CDR1 KGHSH, CDR2 LQKENI. Trimming removed 4 bases from V and 5 bases from J; junction bases left unmatched: 11. There are 16 residues in the CDR3. The CDR3 spells CASSQNRGVGDNEQFF. Here the CDR3 DNA reads TGTGCCAGCTCACAAAACAGGGGTGTGGGAGACAATGAGCAGTTCTTC.

The CDR3 sequence is CASSERQGRYNEQFF. Here the CDR3 DNA reads TGTGCCAGCAGTGAAAGGCAGGGGAGATACAATGAGCAGTTCTTC. The rearrangement links TRBV2 to TRBJ2-1; TRBD1 might be the D (6 bases). The germline V gene has CDR1 SNHLY and CDR2 FYNNEI. Trimming removed 2 bases at V and 4 bases at J, with 12 bases between. The CDR3 extends over 15 amino acids.

This sequence joins TRBV11-2 and TRBJ2-1; 8 bases fit TRBD2. CDR1 SGHAT and CDR2 FQNNGV come from the germline V gene. The CDR3 has 18 amino acids. Unmatched junction bases numbered 11, after V lost 1 base and J lost 3 bases. The CDR3 nucleotides read TGTGCCAGCAGCTTAGGTGGGCCAGCGGGAGCAAACTACAATGAGCAGTTCTTC. Translation gives CASSLGGPAGANYNEQFF.

The chain has TRBV7-9 and TRBJ1-5, with a weak D call TRBD1 (6 bases). This CDR3 region has 14 residues. V dropped 4 bases and J dropped 4 bases, with 11 bases sitting between them. The germline V gene encodes CDR1 SEHNR and CDR2 FQNEAQ (reference sequence). The CDR3 nucleotides read TGTGCCAGCAGCTACCCGGGACATAATCAGCCCCAGCATTTT. This sequence encodes CASSYPGHNQPQHF.

The chain is built from TRBV6-1 and TRBJ2-3; 15 nucleotides agree with TRBD2. J was trimmed by 8 bases and V by 6 bases; bases with no gene match: 9. CDR1 and CDR2 (germline): MNHNS, SASEGT. This CDR3 comprises 16 residues. The CDR3 nucleotides read TGTGCCAGCAGCCCAGGACTAGCGGGGGGGCCCGCTACGCAGTATTTT. Translated: CASSPGLAGGPATQYF.

The chain has TRBV2 and TRBJ2-2, with D perhaps matching TRBD1 (5 bases). V was cut by 3 bases and J by 6 bases, with 11 bases left in between. The germline V gene encodes CDR1 SNHLY and CDR2 FYNNEI. This CDR3 is built from 14 residues. The CDR3 loop is CASSDRVRSGELFF. CDR3 nucleotide sequence: TGTGCCAGCAGTGACAGGGTTAGATCCGGGGAGCTGTTTTTT.

This chain links TRBV5-6 with TRBJ1-2; D perhaps matches TRBD1 (5 bases). The length of the CDR3 is 15 residues. Trimming cost V 5 bases and J 1 base, with 15 bases left between them. Germline V lookup: CDR1 SGHDT, CDR2 YYEEEE. This CDR3 is CASRLRGAVNYGYTF. In nucleotides, the CDR3 is TGTGCCAGCAGATTACGAGGGGCAGTTAACTATGGCTACACCTTC.

The J gene is TRBJ2-1, the V gene TRBV12-3 or TRBV12-4; 10 bases are a match to TRBD2. The CDR3 is 14 amino acids. V lost 3 bases and J lost 5; bases outside the gene matches: 1. The chain's CDR3 is CASSFLAGDNEQFF. For the CDR3, the DNA is TGTGCCAGCAGTTTCCTAGCGGGGGACAATGAGCAGTTCTTC.

Ten or more counts support this clonotype. The chain couples TRBV7-6 to TRBJ2-5; 10 bases map to TRBD1. The CDR3 length is 16 residues. The ends lost 6 bases at V and 4 bases at J; junction bases unmatched: 11. Germline-derived CDR1 and CDR2 are SGHVS and FNYEAQ. The CDR3 is CASSRKGQGLVETQYF. As DNA, the CDR3 is TGTGCCAGCAGTAGGAAGGGACAGGGGCTTGTAGAGACCCAGTACTTC.

V and J are TRBV20-1 and TRBJ1-1; D might be TRBD1 (5 bases). CDR1 is DFQATT and CDR2 is SNEGSKA in the germline V gene (reference sequence). Trimming removed 0 bases from V and 0 bases from J, with 14 bases in between. This CDR3 region has 16 residues. As DNA, the CDR3 is TGCAGTGCTAGAGATGCAGGGAGGGGTATGAACACTGAAGCTTTCTTT. Its translation is CSARDAGRGMNTEAFF.

The chain carries TRBV12-3 or TRBV12-4 and TRBJ2-3; 9 bases fit TRBD2. The V segment lost 5 bases and the J segment 3 bases; nucleotides outside the gene matches: 6. CDR3 length: 15 amino acids. For the CDR3, the DNA is TGTGCCAGCAGTCAACGGACTAGCGAGACAGATACGCAGTATTTT. This sequence encodes CASSQRTSETDTQYF.

This rearrangement joins TRBV2 to TRBJ1-1; tentatively, D is TRBD1 (5 bases). V lost 5 bases and J 4 bases, leaving 14 bases between the germline ends. This CDR3 spans 14 amino acids. Germline assignment: CDR1 SNHLY and CDR2 FYNNEI. DNA of the CDR3: TGTGCCAGCAGTCCTAGGGGCTGGGGCACTGAAGCTTTCTTT. Translated: CASSPRGWGTEAFF.

This clonotype has just one count. CDR3 sequence: CSAIQGRLYNEQFF. The CDR3 region has the DNA TGCAGTGCTATCCAGGGGCGATTATACAATGAGCAGTTCTTC. The chain joins TRBV20-1 to TRBJ2-1, with D perhaps TRBD1 (6 bases). Germline CDR1 and CDR2: DFQATT and SNEGSKA (reference sequence). The CDR3 runs to 14 residues. V dropped 4 bases and J dropped 4 bases, with 14 bases sitting between them.